This T cell receptor beta chain came from a study of CD8 T cells in ankylosing spondylitis (dated by TCRdb to 2016 to 2017). The study in broad terms: To find TCR variants linked to disease, the study profiled T cell receptor beta repertoires in ankylosing spondylitis patients and healthy donors. The whole study cohort included 95 to 130 healthy donors and 25 ankylosing spondylitis patients. Peripheral blood was sampled, and synovial fluid was also collected from ankylosing spondylitis patients.

This clonotype was seen repeatedly, ten times or more. The antigen it binds to is not known. No base quality information exists; no much larger clone differs at one position. The data were produced on an Illumina HiSeq 2500. Quantitative 5'-RACE with molecular barcodes was the method used to prepare the TCR beta libraries. Turning to the authors' computational methods: A new computational method, built on a probabilistic model of VDJ rearrangement, was used to identify disease-linked TCR variants. TCRdb reprocessing: public reads trimmed at Q25 with fastp, clones called with MiXCR, in-frame beta chains kept. Each CDR3 protein gets just one entry, which takes the most common genes and DNA from the rows behind it. The V and J calls and clone size come from TCRdb's table, not from the authors' own analysis. The table for this sample lists roughly 42,000 distinct CDR3 sequences; 2.5% to 3% of them were counted only once. Approximately 4.5% of the sample is held by the ten biggest clonotypes.

Study-level results and caveats: The disease-linked clones were reported to be significantly enriched in matched synovial fluid samples from ankylosing spondylitis patients. In peripheral blood, the disease-linked clones were found at relatively low frequencies and had a CD8+ phenotype. Some motif variants were previously reported in synovial fluid and blood of reactive arthritis patients, suggesting common disease-initiation mechanisms. Blood from ankylosing spondylitis patients appeared to be characterized by a TCR beta motif composed of several highly homologous amino acid variants.

Trimming costs V 3 bases and J 7 bases, and their ends lie 10 bases apart. Looking up the germline V gene yields CDR1 SGDLS and CDR2 YYNGEE. The CDR3 numbers 12 residues from cysteine through phenylalanine. CDR3 DNA only is kept here, 36 bases in frame from base 1. The sequence was obtained from a male donor with ankylosing spondylitis or in good health (not recorded which). The rearrangement combines TRBV9 with TRBJ2-5, with the D gene not confidently named. The sequencing input was blood, either unsorted or a sorted T cell fraction (not recorded which). The CDR3 region reads CASSGLSGTQYF. The DNA sequence reads TGTGCCAGCAGCGGATTATCGGGGACCCAGTACTTC.